The rows below give T cell receptor beta chains drawn from one sample of a study of CD8 T cells in Susac syndrome. MiXCR, applied by TCRdb to the immunoSEQ multiplex PCR reads, yields one record per CDR3 protein. This table holds around 130,000 distinct CDR3 sequences, nearly 96% found once. Sequenced material: CD4+ T cells from PBMCs. Receptors originate from a human donor with Susac syndrome. CDR3s include the opening cysteine and the closing phenylalanine or tryptophan. The D gene is left open where the match is weak. Clone size is not always given. Where it is, it says once, few, many or a class for expanded clones.

-	-	14	TRBJ2-1	TRBV5-1	CASSFGDLYNEQFF	TGCGCCAGCAGCTTCGGCGACCTTTACAATGAGCAGTTCTTC
-	-	17	TRBJ2-1	TRBV4-2	CASSQDLAGAPRDEQFF	TGTGCCAGCAGCCAAGATCTGGCGGGGGCCCCCCGGGATGAGCAGTTCTTC
-	TRBD2	16	TRBJ2-1	TRBV7-2	CASSANSGHSYNEQFF	TGTGCCAGCAGCGCTAATAGCGGGCACTCCTACAATGAGCAGTTCTTC
-	-	16	TRBJ1-2	TRBV7-3	CASSLTGGTRNYGYTF	TGTGCCAGCAGCTTAACGGGGGGGACGAGGAACTATGGCTACACCTTC
-	-	13	TRBJ2-5	TRBV29-1	CSVKTVPQETQYF	TGCAGCGTCAAGACAGTCCCCCAAGAGACCCAGTACTTC
-	-	14	TRBJ1-3	TRBV30	CAWDRGNSGNTIYF	TGTGCCTGGGACAGAGGAAACTCTGGAAACACCATATATTTT
-	-	12	TRBJ1-2	TRBV3-1	CASSQGTPGYTF	TGTGCCAGCAGCCAAGGAACACCCGGCTACACCTTC
-	-	11	TRBJ1-1	TRBV30	CARAMNTEAFF	TGTGCCCGCGCCATGAACACTGAAGCTTTCTTT
-	TRBD1	14	TRBJ2-7	TRBV29-1	CSVQSGQGIYEQYF	TGCAGCGTACAGTCGGGACAGGGAATATACGAGCAGTACTTC
-	-	15	TRBJ2-3	TRBV12-3/TRBV12-4	CASSVLDSITDTQYF	TGTGCCAGCAGTGTATTGGACAGTATCACAGATACGCAGTATTTT
-	TRBD2	14	TRBJ2-7	TRBV11-2	CASKRSGSAYEQYF	TGTGCCAGCAAACGTAGCGGGAGCGCCTACGAGCAGTACTTC
-	-	12	TRBJ2-5	TRBV29-1	CSVEDWDRAQYF	TGCAGCGTCGAAGACTGGGACCGTGCCCAGTACTTC
once	-	15	TRBJ2-2	TRBV18	CASSPLKQDTGELFF	TGTGCCAGCTCACCACTGAAACAAGACACCGGGGAGCTGTTTTTT
-	-	17	TRBJ2-6	TRBV9	CASSVAARLSGANVLTF	TGTGCCAGCAGCGTAGCGGCGAGACTCTCTGGGGCCAACGTCCTGACTTTC
-	TRBD1	20	TRBJ1-5	TRBV25-1	CASSESKGGTGGKSNQPQHF	TGTGCCAGCAGTGAATCAAAGGGGGGGACAGGGGGGAAGAGCAATCAGCCCCAGCATTTT
once	-	14	TRBJ2-1	TRBV3-1	CASSRLDPESEQFF	TGTGCCAGCAGTCGTCTCGACCCGGAGAGTGAGCAGTTCTTC
-	TRBD1	15	TRBJ2-3	TRBV15	CATARGKGSTDTQYF	TGTGCCACTGCCAGGGGGAAAGGTAGCACAGATACGCAGTATTTT
-	TRBD1	19	TRBJ1-2	TRBV4-3	CASSQDRSGQGAIGYGYTF	TGCGCCAGCAGCCAAGACCGTTCAGGCCAGGGGGCAATAGGCTATGGCTACACCTTC
-	-	15	TRBJ1-1	TRBV20-1	CSARPVTEGWTEAFF	TGCAGTGCTAGACCGGTAACAGAGGGTTGGACTGAAGCTTTCTTT
-	TRBD1	15	TRBJ2-7	TRBV12-3/TRBV12-4	CASSRQGAGNYEQYF	TGTGCCAGCAGCAGACAGGGAGCTGGCAACTACGAGCAGTACTTC
-	-	13	TRBJ1-4	TRBV28	CASSSSLNEKLFF	TGTGCCAGCAGTTCCAGCCTTAATGAAAAACTGTTTTTT
-	TRBD1	14	TRBJ2-7	TRBV29-1	CSVGSWTGGYEQYF	TGCAGCGTTGGAAGTTGGACAGGGGGCTACGAGCAGTACTTC
-	TRBD1	14	TRBJ1-1	TRBV15	CATSGHRGNTEAFF	TGTGCCACCAGCGGCCACAGGGGGAACACTGAAGCTTTCTTT
-	-	17	TRBJ1-1	TRBV18	CASSPLGLSNLNTEAFF	TGTGCCAGCTCACCACTGGGACTCTCGAACCTGAACACTGAAGCTTTCTTT
-	-	14	TRBJ2-5	TRBV12-3/TRBV12-4	CASSSRPSGESQYF	TGTGCCAGCAGTTCCCGACCCAGCGGAGAGAGCCAGTACTTC
-	TRBD1	15	TRBJ1-1	TRBV4-1	CASSHRGQVNTEAFF	TGCGCCAGCAGCCACAGGGGACAGGTGAACACTGAAGCTTTCTTT
-	TRBD1	15	TRBJ2-1	TRBV20-1	CSARGQGIGYNEQFF	TGCAGTGCTAGAGGACAGGGGATAGGGTACAATGAGCAGTTCTTC
-	TRBD2	16	TRBJ2-3	TRBV2	CASRELLAGGADTQYF	TGTGCCAGCAGGGAACTACTAGCGGGAGGCGCAGATACGCAGTATTTT
-	-	13	TRBJ2-5	TRBV24-1	CATSEGGGETQYF	TGTGCCACCAGTGAAGGGGGAGGGGAGACCCAGTACTTC
-	TRBD1	16	TRBJ2-1	TRBV5-1	CASSLGSGTGVDEQFF	TGCGCCAGCAGCTTGGGCTCCGGGACAGGGGTAGATGAGCAGTTCTTC
-	TRBD2	14	TRBJ2-7	TRBV2	CASRGGRSSYEQYF	TGTGCCAGCAGGGGCGGGAGGAGCTCCTACGAGCAGTACTTC
-	TRBD1	15	TRBJ1-1	TRBV20-1	CSASTGLIMNTEAFF	TGCAGTGCTTCGACAGGGCTTATTATGAACACTGAAGCTTTCTTT
-	TRBD2	15	TRBJ2-5	TRBV20-1	CSARAPAGGQETQYF	TGCAGTGCTAGGGCCCCAGCGGGAGGACAAGAGACCCAGTACTTC
-	-	13	TRBJ2-1	TRBV30	CAWSPLGPNEQFF	TGTGCCTGGAGTCCCCTAGGTCCAAATGAGCAGTTCTTC
-	-	13	TRBJ2-5	TRBV12-3/TRBV12-4	CASTPGLKETQYF	TGTGCCAGCACCCCGGGTCTGAAGGAGACCCAGTACTTC
-	-	14	TRBJ2-3	TRBV18	CASSPPEGTDTQYF	TGTGCCAGCTCACCACCCGAGGGGACAGATACGCAGTATTTT
-	-	12	TRBJ1-2	TRBV7-9	CASSLHDYGYTF	TGTGCCAGCAGCTTACACGACTATGGCTACACCTTC